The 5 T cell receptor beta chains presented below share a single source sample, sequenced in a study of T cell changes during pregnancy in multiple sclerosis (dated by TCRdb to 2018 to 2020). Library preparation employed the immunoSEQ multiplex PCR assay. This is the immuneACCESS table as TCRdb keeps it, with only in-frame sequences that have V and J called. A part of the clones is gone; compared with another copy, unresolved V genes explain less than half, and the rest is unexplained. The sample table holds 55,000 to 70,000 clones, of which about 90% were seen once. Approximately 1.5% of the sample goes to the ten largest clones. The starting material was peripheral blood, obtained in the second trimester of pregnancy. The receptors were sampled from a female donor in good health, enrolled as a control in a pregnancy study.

The CDR3 DNA reads TGCAGCGTTGAATCTGAGGACAGACCTGGAAACACCATATATTTT. It codes for CSVESEDRPGNTIYF. The gene calls are TRBV29-1 and TRBJ1-3, with a possible D match to TRBD1 (6 bases). Germline V gene lookup returns CDR1 SQVTM and CDR2 ANQGSEA. This CDR3 spans 15 amino acids. Deletions cut 2 bases from V and 2 bases from J, with 13 bases between.

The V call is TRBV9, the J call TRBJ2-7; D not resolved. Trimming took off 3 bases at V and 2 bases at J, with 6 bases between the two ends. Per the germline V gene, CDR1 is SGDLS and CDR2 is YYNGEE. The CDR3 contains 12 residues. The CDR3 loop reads CASSALAYEQYF. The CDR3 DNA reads TGTGCCAGCAGCGCCCTCGCCTACGAGCAGTACTTC.

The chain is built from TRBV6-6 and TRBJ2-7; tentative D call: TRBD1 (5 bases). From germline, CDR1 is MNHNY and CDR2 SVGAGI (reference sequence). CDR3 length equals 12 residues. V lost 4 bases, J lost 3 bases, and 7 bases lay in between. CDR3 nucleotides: TGTGCCAGCAGTTCAGGGATCTACGAGCAGTACTTC. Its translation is CASSSGIYEQYF.

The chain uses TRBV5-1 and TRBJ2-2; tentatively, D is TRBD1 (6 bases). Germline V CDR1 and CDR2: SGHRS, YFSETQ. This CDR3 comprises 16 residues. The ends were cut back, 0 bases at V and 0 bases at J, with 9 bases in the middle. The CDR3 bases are TGCGCCAGCAGCTTGGGGACAGCCTCGAACACCGGGGAGCTGTTTTTT. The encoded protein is CASSLGTASNTGELFF.

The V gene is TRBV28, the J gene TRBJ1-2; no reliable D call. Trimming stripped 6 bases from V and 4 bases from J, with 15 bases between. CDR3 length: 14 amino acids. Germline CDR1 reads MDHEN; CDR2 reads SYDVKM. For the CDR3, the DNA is TGTGCCAGCAGCGCCGGAGGTGACGGCTATGGCTACACCTTC. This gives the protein CASSAGGDGYGYTF.